The 8 T cell receptor beta chains reported below all come from one sample, sequenced in a study of T cell repertoires in ileal Crohn's disease. Some clones are missing from TCRdb's copy, which holds only in-frame ones; the method was immunoSEQ multiplex PCR. Here the sample spans about 14,000 clones, about two thirds being singletons. Sequences were obtained from ileal tissue. These receptors all stem from an adult with Crohn's disease.

V is TRBV6-7 and J is TRBJ1-1; D is ambiguous. TRBV6-7 is reported as an ORF; its role is uncertain. Trimming shortened V by 0 bases and J by 2 bases, and 13 bases separated the two germline ends. The CDR3 is made up of 16 amino acids. Here the CDR3 reads CASSYSNQTDNTEAFF. DNA of the CDR3: TGTGCCAGCAGTTACTCGAATCAAACGGATAACACTGAAGCTTTCTTT.

This chain joins TRBV30 and TRBJ2-7; D might be TRBD1 (7 bases). CDR3 length: 15 amino acids. V was pared by 4 bases and J by 7 bases, with 23 bases between. Germline V lookup: CDR1 GTSNPN, CDR2 SVGIG (reference sequence). CDR3 sequence (DNA): TGTGCCTGGACCAGGGGAGGAGACAGGGCGGGAGAGCAGTACTTC. It specifies CAWTRGGDRAGEQYF.

This clone came up a few times. The chain carries TRBV10-2 and TRBJ1-3; D is perhaps TRBD1 (5 bases). The V end lost 2 bases, the J end lost 0 bases, and 8 bases lay between the germline ends. This CDR3 has 15 residues. Germline V CDR1 and CDR2: WSHSY, SAAADI. DNA for the CDR3: TGCGCCAGCAGTGAGCAGGGTTTCTCTGGAAACACCATATATTTT. Protein product: CASSEQGFSGNTIYF.

The rearrangement joins TRBV5-1 to TRBJ2-2; TRBD2 matches 9 bases. V dropped 1 base and J dropped 6; count of bases not matched to a gene: 13. CDR1 SGHRS and CDR2 YFSETQ come from the germline V gene. This CDR3 has 18 residues. The CDR3 is CASSLKLAGLARAGELFF. DNA for the CDR3: TGCGCCAGCAGCTTGAAGCTAGCGGGGCTAGCGAGGGCCGGGGAGCTGTTTTTT. Based on the CDR3 plus reference TRBV5-1 and TRBJ2-2, the full variable domain is KAGVTQTPRYLIKTRGQQVTLSCSPISGHRSVSWYQQTPGQGLQFLFEYFSETQRNKGNFPGRFSGRQFSNSRSEMNVSTLELGDSALYLCASSLKLAGLARAGELFFGEGSRLTVL.

The chain is built from TRBV18 and TRBJ1-5, with D maybe TRBD1 (6 bases). Between the trimmed V and J ends, which lost 3 bases and 7 bases, there was a span of 16 bases. Germline CDR1 KGHSH, CDR2 LQKENI. The CDR3 consists of 15 residues. In DNA, the CDR3 is TGTGCCAGCTCACCCCCCGGGACAAGCGACCAGCCCCAGCATTTT. The encoded protein is CASSPPGTSDQPQHF.

The rearrangement links TRBV6-5 to TRBJ1-2; D is unclear. The V end lost 2 bases, the J end lost 3 bases, and 7 bases lay between the germline ends. This CDR3 has 13 amino acids. Germline V lookup: CDR1 MNHEY, CDR2 SVGAGI. CDR3 sequence reads: CASSYEPYYGYTF. In DNA, the CDR3 is TGTGCCAGCAGTTACGAGCCCTACTATGGCTACACCTTC.

The V and J genes are TRBV6-1 and TRBJ2-7, with TRBD1 identical over 9 bases. Germline lookup yields CDR1 MNHNS and CDR2 SASEGT. This CDR3 is 14 amino acids long. The J segment lost 1 base and the V segment lost 7 bases, leaving 5 bases of the junction unmatched. The CDR3 nucleotides read TGTGCCAGCAACCCGGGACAGGGATCCTACGAGCAGTACTTC. Translating gives CASNPGQGSYEQYF.

The CDR3 region is CAISEPPQTSGGYTF. DNA for the CDR3: TGTGCCATCAGTGAGCCGCCACAGACTTCCGGGGGCTACACCTTC. The V call is TRBV10-3, the J call TRBJ1-2; no reliable D call. Between the trimmed V and J ends, which lost 2 bases and 8 bases, there was a span of 18 bases. The CDR3 runs 15 residues. The germline V gene encodes CDR1 ENHRY and CDR2 SYGVKD.